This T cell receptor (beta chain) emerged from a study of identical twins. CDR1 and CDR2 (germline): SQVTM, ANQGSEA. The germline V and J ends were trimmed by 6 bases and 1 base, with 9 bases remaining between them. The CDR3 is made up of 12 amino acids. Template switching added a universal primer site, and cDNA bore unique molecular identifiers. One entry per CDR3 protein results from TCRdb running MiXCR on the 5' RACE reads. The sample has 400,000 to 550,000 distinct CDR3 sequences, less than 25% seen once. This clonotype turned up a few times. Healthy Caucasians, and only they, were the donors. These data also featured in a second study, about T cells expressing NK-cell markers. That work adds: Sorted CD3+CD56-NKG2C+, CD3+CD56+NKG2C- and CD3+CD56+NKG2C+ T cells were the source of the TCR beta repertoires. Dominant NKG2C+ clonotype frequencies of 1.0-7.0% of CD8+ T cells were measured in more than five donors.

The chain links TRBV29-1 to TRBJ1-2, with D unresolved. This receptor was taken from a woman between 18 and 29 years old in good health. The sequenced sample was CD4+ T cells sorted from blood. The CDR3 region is CSVGTFNYGYTF. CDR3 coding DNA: TGCAGCGTAGGAACTTTTAACTATGGCTACACCTTC.